A single sample is the source of the 6 T cell receptor beta chains below, sequenced in a study of blood T cell repertoires in COVID-19. Generated by immunoSEQ multiplex PCR, the TCRdb table keeps only in-frame clones and is missing some. Altogether 81,000 or so clones are present, about 89% being singletons, with the ten largest covering about 12%. The sequencing input was peripheral blood. Source of these receptors: a man aged 65 to 79 with active or convalescent COVID-19.

The V and J genes are TRBV27 and TRBJ2-1, with D maybe TRBD1 (6 bases). Germline V gene lookup returns CDR1 MNHEY and CDR2 SMNVEV (reference sequence). V lost 5 bases and J 0 bases, leaving 17 bases between the germline ends. This CDR3 has 17 amino acids. In DNA, the CDR3 is TGTGCCAGCAGTCCAGGATCCACAGGGAGCTCCTACAATGAGCAGTTCTTC. Amino acid sequence: CASSPGSTGSSYNEQFF.

Worth noting for this clone: The same CDR3 also results from other DNA sequences found in this sample. The J gene is TRBJ1-2, the V gene TRBV7-9, with 7 positions matching TRBD1. The CDR3 is 13 residues long. Losses at the gene ends were 1 base for V and 6 bases for J; bases not matched to a gene: 2. Germline CDR1 and CDR2: SEHNR and FQNEAQ (reference sequence). CDR3 nucleotides: TGTGCCAGCAGCTTAGGACAGGGTGATGGCTACACCTTC. Translating it yields CASSLGQGDGYTF. The whole variable domain, remainder taken from reference TRBV7-9 and TRBJ1-2, is DTGVSQNPRHKITKRGQNVTFRCDPISEHNRLYWYRQTLGQGPEFLTYFQNEAQLEKSRLLSDRFSAERPKGSFSTLEIQRTEQGDSAMYLCASSLGQGDGYTFGSGTRLTVV.

This rearrangement joins TRBV7-2 to TRBJ1-2; TRBD1 agrees at 10 bases. This CDR3 spans 17 amino acids. J was trimmed by 7 bases and V by 1 base; bases with no gene match: 12. In germline, CDR1 is SGHTA, CDR2 FQGNSA. The CDR3 nucleotides are TGTGCCAGCAGCTTAGGACGAAGACAGGGGGCGCTTAGTGGCTACACCTTC. This translates into CASSLGRRQGALSGYTF.

V usage is TRBV3-1 (or the pseudogene TRBV3-2) and J usage is TRBJ2-7; TRBD2 might be the D (6 bases). Between the trimmed V and J ends, which lost 1 base and 4 bases, there was a span of 11 bases. Per germline, CDR1 LGHDT and CDR2 YNNKEL (reference sequence). The CDR3 is 14 residues long. Here the CDR3 DNA reads TGTGCCAGCAGCCAAGGTGGAGGGAGGTACGAGCAGTACTTC. This encodes CASSQGGGRYEQYF.

The V call is TRBV11-3, the J call TRBJ2-7; 8 positions match TRBD1. Trimming removed 5 bases from V and 4 bases from J; junction bases left unmatched: 10. Per germline, CDR1 SGHNT and CDR2 YENEEA. This CDR3 comprises 15 residues. DNA of the CDR3: TGTGCCAGCAGCCACCAAGGACAGGGATTTTACGAGCAGTACTTC. This sequence encodes CASSHQGQGFYEQYF.

The chain joins TRBV19 to TRBJ1-1; 7 nucleotides agree with TRBD1. CDR3 size: 14 residues. The J segment lost 1 base and the V segment lost 7 bases, leaving 6 bases of the junction unmatched. Germline CDR1 is LNHDA and CDR2 is SQIVND (reference sequence). The CDR3 sequence: CASTHRQGNTEAFF. The DNA of the CDR3 is TGTGCCAGTACTCATCGACAGGGGAACACTGAAGCTTTCTTT.